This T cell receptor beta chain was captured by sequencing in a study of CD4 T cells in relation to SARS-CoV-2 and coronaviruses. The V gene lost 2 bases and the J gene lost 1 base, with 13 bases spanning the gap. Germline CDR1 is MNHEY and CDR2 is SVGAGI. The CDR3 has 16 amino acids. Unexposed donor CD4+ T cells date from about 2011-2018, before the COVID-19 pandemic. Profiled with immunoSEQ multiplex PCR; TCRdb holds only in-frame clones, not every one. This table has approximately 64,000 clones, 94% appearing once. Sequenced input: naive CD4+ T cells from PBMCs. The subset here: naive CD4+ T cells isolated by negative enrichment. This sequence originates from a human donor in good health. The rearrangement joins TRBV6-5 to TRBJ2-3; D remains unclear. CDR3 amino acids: CASSYAGGRGTDTQYF. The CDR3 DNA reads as TGTGCCAGCAGTTACGCAGGTGGAAGGGGCACAGATACGCAGTATTTT.